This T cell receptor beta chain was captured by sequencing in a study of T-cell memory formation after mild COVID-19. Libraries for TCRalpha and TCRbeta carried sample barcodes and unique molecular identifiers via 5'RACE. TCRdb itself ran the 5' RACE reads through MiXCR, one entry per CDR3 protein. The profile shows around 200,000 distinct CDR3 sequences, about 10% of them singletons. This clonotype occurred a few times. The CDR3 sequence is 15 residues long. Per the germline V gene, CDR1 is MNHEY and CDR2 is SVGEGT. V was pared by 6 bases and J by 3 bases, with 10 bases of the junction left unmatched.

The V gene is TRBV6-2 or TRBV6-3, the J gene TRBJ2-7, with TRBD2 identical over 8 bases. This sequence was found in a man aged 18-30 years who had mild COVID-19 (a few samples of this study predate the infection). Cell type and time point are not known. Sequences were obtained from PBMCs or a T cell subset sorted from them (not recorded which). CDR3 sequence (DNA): TGTGCCAGCAGCCCCCTAAGCGGGGGTGTCTACGAGCAGTACGTC. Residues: CASSPLSGGVYEQYV.